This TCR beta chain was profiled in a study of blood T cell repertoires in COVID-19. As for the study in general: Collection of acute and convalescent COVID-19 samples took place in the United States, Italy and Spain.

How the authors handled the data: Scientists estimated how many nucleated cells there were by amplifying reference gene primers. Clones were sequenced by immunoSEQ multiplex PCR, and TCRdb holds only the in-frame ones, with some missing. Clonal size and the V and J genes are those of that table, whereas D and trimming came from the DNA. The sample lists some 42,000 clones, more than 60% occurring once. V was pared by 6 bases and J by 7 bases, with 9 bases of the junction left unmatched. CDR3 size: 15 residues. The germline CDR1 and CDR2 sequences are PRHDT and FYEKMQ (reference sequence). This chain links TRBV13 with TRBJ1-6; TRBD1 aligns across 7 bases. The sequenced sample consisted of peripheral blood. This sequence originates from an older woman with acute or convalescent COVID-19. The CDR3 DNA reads TGTGCCAGCAGATTCGGGACAGCTTTAAATTCACCCCTCCACTTT. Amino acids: CASRFGTALNSPLHF.